This T cell receptor (beta chain) came from a study of graft-versus-host responses after intestinal transplantation. Study background: Multivisceral, liver-intestinal, or isolated intestinal grafts went to recipients. Anti-thymocyte globulin served as induction for all recipients, who then took tacrolimus and steroids for approximately three years.

Germline loops: CDR1 MNHNS, CDR2 SASEGT. The length of the CDR3 is 13 residues. V was pared by 10 bases and J by 0 bases, with 12 bases between. About this clone: The same CDR3 also results from other DNA sequences found in this sample.

Sequencing was performed with immunoSEQ multiplex PCR; in TCRdb, only in-frame clones are kept and a portion is missing. This table has approximately 100,000 clones, about 84% appearing once. This clonotype originated in a human patient who received an intestinal transplant, so some T cells may come from the graft donor. The V call is TRBV6-1, the J call TRBJ2-5; D is unclear. The specimen was PBMCs, collected 255 days after intestinal transplant. CDR3 nucleotides: TGTGCCACCTCTTCCAGGTACCAAGAGACCCAGTACTTC. This sequence encodes CATSSRYQETQYF.